Each of the 32 T cell receptor beta chains below was sequenced from the same sample in a study of blood T cell repertoires in COVID-19. The method was immunoSEQ multiplex PCR; TCRdb's version includes in-frame clones alone and lacks a portion of them. The sample includes about 39,000 clones, 85% to 90% of them seen just once. Sequencing was done on a sample of peripheral blood. These receptors were obtained from a man aged 50 or older with active or convalescent COVID-19.

The chain couples TRBV2 to TRBJ1-5; 8 positions match TRBD1. V was clipped by 4 bases and J by 0 bases; unmatched bases: 11. The germline V gene encodes CDR1 SNHLY and CDR2 FYNNEI. CDR3 size: 18 residues. The CDR3 DNA reads TGTGCCAGCAGTGTAGGGGCAGGGGGCCTCTATAGCAATCAGCCCCAGCATTTT. Its translation is CASSVGAGGLYSNQPQHF.

The table lists this clone with many counts. This rearrangement joins TRBV2 to TRBJ2-2, with 12 bases fitting TRBD2. The CDR3 is made up of 15 amino acids. CDR1 and CDR2 from the germline V gene are SNHLY and FYNNEI. The V and J ends lost 8 bases and 7 bases, in that order; junction bases with no gene match: 8. The CDR3 sequence is CASGATSGGLGELFF. CDR3 coding DNA: TGTGCCAGCGGGGCGACTAGCGGGGGACTCGGGGAGCTGTTTTTT.

This rearrangement joins TRBV15 to TRBJ2-1; D perhaps matches TRBD2 (5 bases). V lost 2 bases to trimming and J lost 7 bases, with 15 bases between them. CDR3 size: 15 residues. Germline lookup yields CDR1 LNHNV and CDR2 YYDKDF (reference sequence). This CDR3 is CATSRLSTWENEQFF. The CDR3 region has the DNA TGTGCCACCAGCAGACTGTCGACCTGGGAGAATGAGCAGTTCTTC.

The chain uses TRBV27 and TRBJ2-2; D remains unclear. Trimming took off 4 bases at V and 0 bases at J, with 12 bases between the two ends. The CDR3 runs to 16 residues. Per germline, CDR1 MNHEY and CDR2 SMNVEV (reference sequence). CDR3 nucleotides: TGTGCCAGCAGTTCACACATATACGCGAACACCGGGGAGCTGTTTTTT. This gives the protein CASSSHIYANTGELFF.

The rearrangement uses TRBV19 and TRBJ1-5, with 9 bases that match TRBD1. Germline CDR1 and CDR2: LNHDA and SQIVND (reference sequence). Germline trimming cut 8 bases from V and 4 bases from J; bases unmatched to any gene: 3. This CDR3 is built from 13 residues. Here the CDR3 DNA reads TGTGCCAGTGCCGGGACAGGGAATCAGCCCCAGCATTTT. Its protein is CASAGTGNQPQHF.

The chain links TRBV4-1 to TRBJ2-7, with a possible D match to TRBD1 (5 bases). Germline V CDR1 and CDR2: MGHRA, YSYEKL. This CDR3 has 14 amino acids. The germline V and J ends were trimmed by 0 bases and 3 bases, with 9 bases remaining between them. CDR3: CASSQDPTVYEQYF. The CDR3 DNA sequence: TGCGCCAGCAGCCAAGACCCGACAGTCTACGAGCAGTACTTC.

The V call is TRBV9, the J call TRBJ2-5; a possible D gene is TRBD2 (5 bases). Germline CDR1 is SGDLS and CDR2 is YYNGEE. Trimming pared 3 bases from V and 2 bases from J, leaving 11 bases between. The length of the CDR3 is 14 residues. CDR3 nucleotides: TGTGCCAGCAGCGGCCGGGAATCACAAGAGACCCAGTACTTC. This gives the protein CASSGRESQETQYF.

The chain has TRBV11-3 and TRBJ2-3, with D unresolved. The CDR3 loop spans 14 amino acids. Per the germline V gene, CDR1 is SGHNT and CDR2 is YENEEA. V gave up 5 bases and J gave up 4 bases, with 13 bases separating them. DNA of the CDR3: TGTGCCAGCAGCACGTCCTCGACTGCAGATACGCAGTATTTT. Translating it yields CASSTSSTADTQYF.

This clone was observed a handful of times. This chain links TRBV5-6 with TRBJ2-3; tentatively, D is TRBD1 (5 bases). The CDR3 extends over 12 amino acids. Trimming shortened V by 4 bases and J by 5 bases, and 8 bases separated the two germline ends. The germline V gene encodes CDR1 SGHDT and CDR2 YYEEEE. CDR3 DNA sequence: TGTGCCAGCAGCGTAGACAGAGATACGCAGTATTTT. Its protein is CASSVDRDTQYF.

The genes are TRBV5-8 and TRBJ2-5; D perhaps matches TRBD1 (5 bases). Germline V lookup: CDR1 SGHTS, CDR2 YDEGEE. V was shortened by 0 bases and J by 1 base, with 13 bases between the two germline ends. This CDR3 is built from 16 residues. The DNA for the CDR3 is TGTGCCAGCAGCTTGGAGTACAGGACGATCCAAGAGACCCAGTACTTC. Translation: CASSLEYRTIQETQYF.

This chain joins TRBV10-1 and TRBJ2-2, with D unclear. Trimming cost V 3 bases and J 6 bases, with 8 bases left between them. Per the germline V gene, CDR1 is WNHNN and CDR2 is SYGVQD (reference sequence). The CDR3 is 13 residues long. CDR3 DNA: TGCGCCAGCAGTGAAGCAGGCCCCGGGGAGCTGTTTTTT. This gives the protein CASSEAGPGELFF.

The V gene is TRBV29-1, the J gene TRBJ2-7; 11 bases are shared with TRBD2. The CDR3 is made up of 14 amino acids. Germline V gene sequence: CDR1 SQVTM, CDR2 ANQGSEA. The ends lost 6 bases at V and 2 bases at J; junction bases unmatched: 6. CDR3 nucleotides: TGCAGCGTCGTGCTAGCGGGGGGCACCTACGAGCAGTACGTC. This translates into CSVVLAGGTYEQYV.

This chain links TRBV7-9 with TRBJ2-3; TRBD2 matches at 10 bases. Germline loops: CDR1 SEHNR, CDR2 FQNEAQ (reference sequence). V shed 7 bases and J 4 bases; nucleotides not matched to a gene: 11. The CDR3 extends over 16 amino acids. The CDR3 DNA follows: TGTGCCAGCAAGGGGGCCTCTAGCGGGAGTTCAGATACGCAGTATTTT. It specifies CASKGASSGSSDTQYF.

This rearrangement joins TRBV29-1 to TRBJ1-1; D is undetermined. Trimming shortened V by 6 bases and J by 2 bases, and 10 bases separated the two germline ends. The germline V gene has CDR1 SQVTM and CDR2 ANQGSEA. The CDR3 spans 12 residues. The CDR3 DNA sequence: TGCAGCGTGGAACGGGGTAACACTGAAGCTTTCTTT. Protein product: CSVERGNTEAFF.

The rearrangement links TRBV7-9 to TRBJ2-3; perhaps TRBD2 as D (6 bases). Looked up from germline, CDR1 is SEHNR and CDR2 is FQNEAQ (reference sequence). Trimming left V 5 bases short and J 4 bases short, with 19 bases between. CDR3 length: 16 amino acids. The CDR3 region is CASSVLEREWADTQYF. The CDR3, as DNA: TGTGCCAGCAGCGTATTAGAACGGGAGTGGGCAGATACGCAGTATTTT. The full variable domain, with the rest looked up from reference TRBV7-9 and TRBJ2-3, is DTGVSQNPRHKITKRGQNVTFRCDPISEHNRLYWYRQTLGQGPEFLTYFQNEAQLEKSRLLSDRFSAERPKGSFSTLEIQRTEQGDSAMYLCASSVLEREWADTQYFGPGTRLTVL.

The rearrangement links TRBV4-1 to TRBJ1-3; perhaps TRBD1 as D (5 bases). CDR3 length: 14 amino acids. V dropped 5 bases and J dropped 0 bases, with 8 bases sitting between them. The germline V gene encodes CDR1 MGHRA and CDR2 YSYEKL. The CDR3 is CASSVTDSGNTIYF. CDR3 coding DNA: TGCGCCAGCAGCGTGACAGACTCTGGAAACACCATATATTTT.

The chain joins TRBV27 to TRBJ2-1; 7 positions agree with TRBD2. Trimming at V came to 5 bases and at J to 0 bases, leaving 4 bases not matched to a gene. CDR1 is MNHEY and CDR2 is SMNVEV in the germline V gene (reference sequence). The CDR3 loop spans 15 amino acids. The CDR3 nucleotides read TGTGCCAGCAGTCCGGGGGGAGTCTCCTACAATGAGCAGTTCTTC. Translated: CASSPGGVSYNEQFF.

The V gene is TRBV30, the J gene TRBJ1-1; D may be TRBD1 (5 bases). The CDR3 is 14 amino acids. Germline CDR1 reads GTSNPN; CDR2 reads SVGIG (reference sequence). Trimming cost V 1 base and J 4 bases, with 13 bases left between them. CDR3 sequence (DNA): TGTGCCTGGAGTGGCGGGGCTGGGGGCACTGAAGCTTTCTTT. It translates to CAWSGGAGGTEAFF.

The genes are TRBV5-6 and TRBJ1-3; D gene uncertain. The germline V gene has CDR1 SGHDT and CDR2 YYEEEE. V lost 3 bases to trimming and J lost 2 bases, with 12 bases between them. The CDR3 contains 15 residues. The CDR3 loop is CASSSTDTTGNTIYF. The CDR3 nucleotides read TGTGCCAGCAGCTCCACAGACACCACTGGAAACACCATATATTTT.

The rearrangement uses TRBV10-3 and TRBJ1-2, with D maybe TRBD1 (6 bases). Trimming removed 3 bases from V and 2 bases from J, with 16 bases in between. Germline loops: CDR1 ENHRY, CDR2 SYGVKD. This CDR3 contains 16 residues. This CDR3 reads CAISEGPGAANYGYTF. Written as DNA, the CDR3 is TGTGCCATCAGTGAAGGTCCAGGGGCGGCGAACTATGGCTACACCTTC.

This clone was counted a few times. The chain carries TRBV2 and TRBJ2-1, with TRBD2 as a possible D gene (5 bases). CDR1 is SNHLY, CDR2 FYNNEI, per germline. The CDR3 spans 14 residues. The germline V and J ends were trimmed by 6 bases and 0 bases, with 9 bases remaining between them. CDR3 region: CASSARGSYNEQFF. CDR3 bases: TGTGCCAGCAGCGCCCGGGGCTCCTACAATGAGCAGTTCTTC. Combining the CDR3 with reference TRBV2 and TRBJ2-1 gives the whole variable domain EPEVTQTPSHQVTQMGQEVILRCVPISNHLYFYWYRQILGQKVEFLVSFYNNEISEKSEIFDDQFSVERPDGSNFTLKIRSTKLEDSAMYFCASSARGSYNEQFFGPGTRLTVL.

This clone was counted a single time. The CDR3 region is CASSYGQTATNEKLFF. The CDR3 DNA sequence: TGTGCCAGCAGTTACGGCCAGACTGCAACTAATGAAAAACTGTTTTTT. V and J are TRBV6-5 and TRBJ1-4; D is undetermined. Between the trimmed V and J ends, which lost 2 bases and 0 bases, there was a span of 10 bases. The CDR3 totals 16 residues. CDR1 and CDR2 from the germline V gene are MNHEY and SVGAGI.

The rearrangement links TRBV29-1 to TRBJ2-3; D uncertain. Germline lookup yields CDR1 SQVTM and CDR2 ANQGSEA. CDR3 size: 13 residues. V lost 3 bases and J lost 2, with 9 bases in between. CDR3 amino acids: CSVDGRSTDTQYF. The DNA of the CDR3 is TGCAGCGTTGATGGCAGGTCCACAGATACGCAGTATTTT.

This clone showed up just once. Distinct nucleotide sequences in the sample also encode this CDR3. J is TRBJ1-2 and V is TRBV7-8, with D unclear. V lost 5 bases, J lost 3 bases, and 13 bases lay in between. The CDR3 is 14 residues long. Germline CDR1 SGHVS, CDR2 FQNEAQ. CDR3 coding DNA: TGTGCCAGCAGCCCGTTAGCATCAGACTATGGCTACACCTTC. Translation gives CASSPLASDYGYTF.

J is TRBJ1-2 and V is TRBV3-1 (or the pseudogene TRBV3-2); D might be TRBD1 (5 bases). Germline V gene sequence: CDR1 LGHDT, CDR2 YNNKEL (reference sequence). This CDR3 region has 14 residues. Trimming cost V 3 bases and J 3 bases, with 11 bases left between them. CDR3 in amino acids: CASSHSGGDYGYTF. DNA for the CDR3: TGTGCCAGCAGCCACTCTGGGGGGGACTATGGCTACACCTTC.

The chain links TRBV7-8 to TRBJ1-5; D is unclear. The germline CDR1 and CDR2 sequences are SGHVS and FQNEAQ. Deletions cut 1 base from V and 4 bases from J, with 17 bases between. The length of the CDR3 is 17 residues. The CDR3 DNA reads as TGTGCCAGCAGCTTAGAATTGAGTGGGAGGGCTAATCAGCCCCAGCATTTT. Translating it yields CASSLELSGRANQPQHF.

The sample holds one count of this clone. The rearrangement joins TRBV2 to TRBJ2-7; D is perhaps TRBD2 (7 bases). There are 12 residues in the CDR3. Trimming left V 6 bases short and J 7 bases short, with 13 bases between. The germline gives CDR1 SNHLY, CDR2 FYNNEI. In DNA form, the CDR3 reads TGTGCCAGCAGCCTACAGGGAGGGGAGCAGTACGTC. It encodes CASSLQGGEQYV.

The rearrangement uses TRBV6-5 and TRBJ1-1; 9 bases map to TRBD1. Germline V gene data show CDR1 as MNHEY and CDR2 as SVGAGI. CDR3 length equals 14 residues. Trimming cost V 3 bases and J 5 bases; bases outside gene matches: 4. This CDR3 reads CASSYRTGETEAFF. The CDR3 nucleotides read TGTGCCAGCAGTTATCGGACAGGGGAAACTGAAGCTTTCTTT.

The table lists this clone with a count of one. This chain uses TRBV18 with TRBJ1-1, with a weak D call TRBD1 (6 bases). The CDR3 has 13 amino acids. V was clipped by 5 bases and J by 5 bases, with 12 bases between them. The germline V gene has CDR1 KGHSH and CDR2 LQKENI. CDR3 coding DNA: TGTGCCAGCTCAAACAGGGAATTGACTGAAGCTTTCTTT. Translating gives CASSNRELTEAFF.

This rearrangement joins TRBV7-8 to TRBJ2-7; 7 bases agree with TRBD1. The J segment lost 1 base and the V segment lost 2 bases, leaving 5 bases of the junction unmatched. The CDR3 is 15 amino acids. Germline CDR1 SGHVS, CDR2 FQNEAQ. CDR3 in DNA: TGTGCCAGCAGCTTATTCCGGACAGGTTCCTACGAGCAGTACGTC. It yields the protein CASSLFRTGSYEQYV.

The chain employs TRBV4-2 and TRBJ2-7, with D unresolved. With 0 bases removed from V and 2 bases from J, the gap between germline ends came to 5 bases. Germline V gives CDR1 LGHNA, CDR2 YNFKEQ. The CDR3 is 13 residues long. In DNA form, the CDR3 reads TGTGCCAGCAGCCAAGAGTTAACCTACGAGCAGTACTTC. Protein sequence: CASSQELTYEQYF.

The chain employs TRBV5-1 and TRBJ2-1; TRBD2 aligns across 13 bases. V trimming: 4 bases; J trimming: 1 base; junction bases outside the gene matches: 11. The CDR3 has 19 amino acids. CDR1 and CDR2 (germline): SGHRS, YFSETQ. Written as DNA, the CDR3 is TGCGCCAGCAGCCTCAGGGGGACTAGCGGGATGGCGTCCTACAATGAGCAGTTCTTC. Translating it yields CASSLRGTSGMASYNEQFF.